A selection of T cell receptor beta chains follows, all from one sample in a study of OX40 agonist ivuxolimab in advanced cancers. This table comes from immunoSEQ multiplex PCR, and its TCRdb copy is limited to in-frame clones, with some not included. In the table there are approximately 120,000 clones, approximately 90% of which are singletons. The sequences come from CD4+ or CD8+ T cells sorted from blood, collected in a trial of the OX40 agonist ivuxolimab. These receptors came from an adult with an advanced solid tumor such as melanoma, head and neck, liver or kidney cancer. CDR3s include the opening cysteine and the closing phenylalanine or tryptophan. D genes are given only for firm matches. Part of the rows lack a size; the others show once, few, many or a class for expanded clones.

j_call v_call d_call clone_size cdr3_nt cdr3_aa
TRBJ1-1 TRBV30 NA NA TGTGCCTGGAGTCGCCTTTTACCAGGCGGTGAAGCTTTCTTT CAWSRLLPGGEAFF
TRBJ2-3 TRBV6-6 NA few TGTGCCAGCAGTTCAACCACAGATACGCAGTATTTT CASSSTTDTQYF
TRBJ2-1 TRBV5-1 NA NA TGCGCCAGCAGCTTAACCCTAGCGCATGAGCAGTTCTTC CASSLTLAHEQFF
TRBJ1-5 TRBV27 NA NA TGTGCCAGCAGTTTATCAGCCCCGGGAGGGGGGAATCAGCCCCAGCATTTT CASSLSAPGGGNQPQHF
TRBJ1-1 TRBV30 TRBD1 NA TGTGCCTGGACTGGGACAGGAGGCACTGAAGCTTTCTTT CAWTGTGGTEAFF
TRBJ1-4 TRBV19 NA once TGTGCCAGTAGTATAGAAATGGGACCAACTAATGAAAAACTGTTTTTT CASSIEMGPTNEKLFF
TRBJ1-1 TRBV19 TRBD1 NA TGTGCCAGTAGATCCGGGACAGGGTTCGTGAGAACTGAAGCTTTCTTT CASRSGTGFVRTEAFF
TRBJ2-1 TRBV5-1 TRBD1 once TGCGCCAGCAGCTTGACAGGGGGCTCCTACAATGAGCAGTTCTTC CASSLTGGSYNEQFF
TRBJ1-2 TRBV19 NA once TGTGCCAGTAGTATGAATGGAGGGGAGGTTGGCTACACCTTC CASSMNGGEVGYTF
TRBJ1-2 TRBV6-4 NA NA TGTGCCAGCAGTGACTCAGGAGGAGGGGATTATGGCTACACCTTC CASSDSGGGDYGYTF
TRBJ1-5 TRBV15 TRBD1 once TGTGCCACCAGCAGAGGGGGACAGAACAATCAGCCCCAGCATTTT CATSRGGQNNQPQHF
TRBJ1-1 TRBV27 NA NA TGTGCCAGCAGCCCCGGGGGCCGGACTGAAGCTTTCTTT CASSPGGRTEAFF
TRBJ2-1 TRBV6-5 NA few TGTGCCAGCAGTTACATCGGAGAGCAGTTCTTC CASSYIGEQFF
TRBJ2-7 TRBV7-6 TRBD2 NA TGTGCCAGCAGCTTAGATCGGGGACTAGCGGGAGATCTGTTCTACGAGCAGTACTTC CASSLDRGLAGDLFYEQYF
TRBJ1-2 TRBV7-2 NA NA TGTGCCAGCAGCTTCGGGAGCTATGGCTACACCTTC CASSFGSYGYTF